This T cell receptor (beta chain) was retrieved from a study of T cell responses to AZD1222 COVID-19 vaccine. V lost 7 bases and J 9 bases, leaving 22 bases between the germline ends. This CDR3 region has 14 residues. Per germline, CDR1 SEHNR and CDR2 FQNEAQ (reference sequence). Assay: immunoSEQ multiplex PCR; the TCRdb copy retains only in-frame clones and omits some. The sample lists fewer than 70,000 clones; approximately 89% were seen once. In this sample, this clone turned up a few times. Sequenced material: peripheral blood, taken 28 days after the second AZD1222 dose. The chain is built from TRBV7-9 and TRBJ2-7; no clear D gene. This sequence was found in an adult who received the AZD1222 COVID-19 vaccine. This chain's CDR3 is CASTNIGSSLAQYF. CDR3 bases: TGTGCCAGCACCAACATCGGGTCGTCTCTGGCGCAGTACTTC.